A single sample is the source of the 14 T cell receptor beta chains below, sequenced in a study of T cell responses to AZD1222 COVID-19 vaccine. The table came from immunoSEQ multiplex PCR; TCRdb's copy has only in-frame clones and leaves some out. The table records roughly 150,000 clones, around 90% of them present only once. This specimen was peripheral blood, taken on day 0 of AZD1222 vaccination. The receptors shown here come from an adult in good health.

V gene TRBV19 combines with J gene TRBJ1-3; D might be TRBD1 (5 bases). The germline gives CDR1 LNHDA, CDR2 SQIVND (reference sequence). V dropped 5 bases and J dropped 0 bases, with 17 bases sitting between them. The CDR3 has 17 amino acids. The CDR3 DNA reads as TGTGCCAGTAGTTGGCCCCACAGGTCCCACTCTGGAAACACCATATATTTT. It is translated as CASSWPHRSHSGNTIYF.

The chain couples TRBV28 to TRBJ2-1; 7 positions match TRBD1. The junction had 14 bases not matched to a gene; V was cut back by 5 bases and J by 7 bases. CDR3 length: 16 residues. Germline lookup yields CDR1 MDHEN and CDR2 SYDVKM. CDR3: CASSPAGTEGVNEQFF. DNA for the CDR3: TGTGCCAGCAGTCCAGCCGGGACAGAAGGGGTGAATGAGCAGTTCTTC.

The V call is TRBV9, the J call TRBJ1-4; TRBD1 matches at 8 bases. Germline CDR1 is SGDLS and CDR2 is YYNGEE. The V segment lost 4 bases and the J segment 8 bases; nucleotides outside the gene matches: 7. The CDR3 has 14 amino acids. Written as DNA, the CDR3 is TGTGCCAGCAGCCCGGACAGGGCTGGGGAAAAACTGTTTTTT. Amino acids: CASSPDRAGEKLFF.

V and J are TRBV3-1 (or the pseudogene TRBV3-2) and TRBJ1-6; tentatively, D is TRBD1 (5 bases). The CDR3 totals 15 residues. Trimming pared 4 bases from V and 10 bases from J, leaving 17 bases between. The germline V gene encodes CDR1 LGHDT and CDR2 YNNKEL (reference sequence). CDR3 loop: CASSRLWGNGSPLHF. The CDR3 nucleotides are TGTGCCAGCAGCCGCTTATGGGGGAACGGCTCACCCCTCCACTTT.

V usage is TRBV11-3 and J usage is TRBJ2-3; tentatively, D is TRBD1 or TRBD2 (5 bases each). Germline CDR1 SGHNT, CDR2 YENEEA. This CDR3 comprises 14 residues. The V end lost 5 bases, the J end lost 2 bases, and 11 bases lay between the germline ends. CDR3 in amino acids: CASSRGASTDTQYF. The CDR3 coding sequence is TGTGCCAGCAGCCGAGGGGCTTCCACAGATACGCAGTATTTT.

The CDR3 loop is CASQLAPANTEAFF. The CDR3 DNA follows: TGTGCCAGCCAATTGGCTCCGGCGAACACTGAAGCTTTCTTT. V gene TRBV6-5 combines with J gene TRBJ1-1; D is ambiguous. Germline CDR1 reads MNHEY; CDR2 reads SVGAGI. The CDR3 totals 14 residues. With 8 bases removed from V and 1 base from J, the gap between germline ends came to 14 bases.

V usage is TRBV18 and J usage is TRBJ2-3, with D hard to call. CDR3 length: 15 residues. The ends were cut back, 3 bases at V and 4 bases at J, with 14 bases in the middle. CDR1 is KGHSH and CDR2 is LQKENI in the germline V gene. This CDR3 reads CASSPLPNSPDTQYF. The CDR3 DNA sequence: TGTGCCAGCTCACCCCTACCAAACAGCCCAGATACGCAGTATTTT.

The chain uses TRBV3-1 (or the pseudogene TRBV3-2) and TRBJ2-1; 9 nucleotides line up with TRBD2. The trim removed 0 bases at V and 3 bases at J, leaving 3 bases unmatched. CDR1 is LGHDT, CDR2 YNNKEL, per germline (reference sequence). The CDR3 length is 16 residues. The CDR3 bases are TGTGCCAGCAGCCAAGACACAGCGGGAGGCTACAATGAGCAGTTCTTC. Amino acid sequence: CASSQDTAGGYNEQFF.

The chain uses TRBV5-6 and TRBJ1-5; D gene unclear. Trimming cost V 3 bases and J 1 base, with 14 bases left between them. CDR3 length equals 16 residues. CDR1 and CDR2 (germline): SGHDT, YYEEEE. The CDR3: CASSSRTVRSNQPQHF. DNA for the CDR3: TGTGCCAGCAGCTCACGGACGGTGCGAAGCAATCAGCCCCAGCATTTT. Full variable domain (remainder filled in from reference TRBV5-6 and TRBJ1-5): DAGVTQSPTHLIKTRGQQVTLRCSPKSGHDTVSWYQQALGQGPQFIFQYYEEEERQRGNFPDRFSGHQFPNYSSELNVNALLLGDSALYLCASSSRTVRSNQPQHFGDGTRLSIL.

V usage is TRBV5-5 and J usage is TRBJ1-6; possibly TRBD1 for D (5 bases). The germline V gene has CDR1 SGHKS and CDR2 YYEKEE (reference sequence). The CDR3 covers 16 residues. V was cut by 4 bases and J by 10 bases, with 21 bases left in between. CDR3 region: CASSHGPGQGGSPLHF. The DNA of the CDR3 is TGTGCCAGCAGCCACGGCCCGGGGCAGGGCGGATCACCCCTCCACTTT.

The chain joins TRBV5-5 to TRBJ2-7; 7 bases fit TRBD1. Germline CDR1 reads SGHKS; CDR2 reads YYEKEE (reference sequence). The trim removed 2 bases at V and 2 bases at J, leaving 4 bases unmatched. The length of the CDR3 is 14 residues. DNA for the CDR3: TGTGCCAGCAGCTTACAGGGGCGGACCTACGAGCAGTACTTC. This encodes CASSLQGRTYEQYF. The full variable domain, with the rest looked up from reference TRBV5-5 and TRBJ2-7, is DAGVTQSPTHLIKTRGQQVTLRCSPISGHKSVSWYQQVLGQGPQFIFQYYEKEERGRGNFPDRFSARQFPNYSSELNVNALLLGDSALYLCASSLQGRTYEQYFGPGTRLTVT.

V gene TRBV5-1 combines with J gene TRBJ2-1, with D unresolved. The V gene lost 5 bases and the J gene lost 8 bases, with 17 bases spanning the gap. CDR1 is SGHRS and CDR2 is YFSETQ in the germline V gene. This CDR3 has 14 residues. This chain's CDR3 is CASSYGSVPDEQFF. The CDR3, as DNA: TGCGCCAGCAGTTACGGGTCCGTCCCCGATGAGCAGTTCTTC. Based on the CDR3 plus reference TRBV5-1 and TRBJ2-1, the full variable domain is KAGVTQTPRYLIKTRGQQVTLSCSPISGHRSVSWYQQTPGQGLQFLFEYFSETQRNKGNFPGRFSGRQFSNSRSEMNVSTLELGDSALYLCASSYGSVPDEQFFGPGTRLTVL.

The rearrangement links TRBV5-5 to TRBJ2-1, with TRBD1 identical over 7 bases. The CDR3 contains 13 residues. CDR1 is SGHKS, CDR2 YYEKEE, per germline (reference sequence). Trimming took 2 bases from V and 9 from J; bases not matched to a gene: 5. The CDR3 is CASSFWTGSEQFF. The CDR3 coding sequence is TGTGCCAGCAGCTTCTGGACAGGCAGTGAGCAGTTCTTC. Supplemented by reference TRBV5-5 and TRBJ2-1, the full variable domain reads DAGVTQSPTHLIKTRGQQVTLRCSPISGHKSVSWYQQVLGQGPQFIFQYYEKEERGRGNFPDRFSARQFPNYSSELNVNALLLGDSALYLCASSFWTGSEQFFGPGTRLTVL.

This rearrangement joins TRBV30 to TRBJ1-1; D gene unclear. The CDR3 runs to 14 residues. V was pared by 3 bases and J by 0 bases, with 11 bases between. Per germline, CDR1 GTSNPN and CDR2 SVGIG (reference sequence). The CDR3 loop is CAWSPTTVNTEAFF. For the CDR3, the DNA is TGTGCCTGGAGCCCCACCACGGTGAACACTGAAGCTTTCTTT.